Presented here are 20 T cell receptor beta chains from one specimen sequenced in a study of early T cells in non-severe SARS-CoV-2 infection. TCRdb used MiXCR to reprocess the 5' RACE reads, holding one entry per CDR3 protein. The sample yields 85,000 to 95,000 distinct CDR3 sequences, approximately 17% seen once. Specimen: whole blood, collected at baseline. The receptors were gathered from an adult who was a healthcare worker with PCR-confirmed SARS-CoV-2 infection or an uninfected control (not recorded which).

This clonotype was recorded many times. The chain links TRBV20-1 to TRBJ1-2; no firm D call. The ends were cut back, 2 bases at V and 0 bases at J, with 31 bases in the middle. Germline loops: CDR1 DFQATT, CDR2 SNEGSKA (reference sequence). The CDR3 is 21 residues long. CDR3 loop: CSARITAIDMRRSGANYGYTF. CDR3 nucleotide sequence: TGCAGTGCTAGAATCACGGCAATTGACATGCGCCGATCAGGAGCTAACTATGGCTACACCTTC.

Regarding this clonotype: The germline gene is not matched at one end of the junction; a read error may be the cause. The CDR3 loop reads CASSLGVYVQYF. The CDR3 DNA is TGTGCCAGCAGCTTAGGGGTGTACGTGCAGTACTTC. The rearrangement joins TRBV7-8 to TRBJ2-7; D not resolved. The CDR3 sequence is 12 residues long. Germline V lookup: CDR1 SGHVS, CDR2 FQNEAQ. Supplemented by reference TRBV7-8 and TRBJ2-7, the full variable domain reads GAGVSQSPRYKVAKRGQDVALRCDPISGHVSLFWYQQALGQGPEFLTYFQNEAQLDKSGLPSDRFFAERPEGSVSTLKIQRTQQEDSAVYLCASSLGVYVQYFGPGTRLTVT.

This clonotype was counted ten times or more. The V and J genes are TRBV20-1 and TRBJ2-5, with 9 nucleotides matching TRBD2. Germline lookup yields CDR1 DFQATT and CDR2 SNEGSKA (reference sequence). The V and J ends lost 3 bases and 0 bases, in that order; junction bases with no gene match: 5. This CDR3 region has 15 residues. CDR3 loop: CSASMASGNQETQYF. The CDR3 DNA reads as TGCAGTGCTAGTATGGCTAGCGGGAACCAAGAGACCCAGTACTTC.

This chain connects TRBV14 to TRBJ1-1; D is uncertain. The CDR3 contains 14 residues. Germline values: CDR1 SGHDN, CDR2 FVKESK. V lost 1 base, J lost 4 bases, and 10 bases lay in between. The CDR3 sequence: CASSQGFFFTEAFF. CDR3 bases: TGTGCCAGCAGCCAAGGATTTTTTTTCACTGAAGCTTTCTTT.

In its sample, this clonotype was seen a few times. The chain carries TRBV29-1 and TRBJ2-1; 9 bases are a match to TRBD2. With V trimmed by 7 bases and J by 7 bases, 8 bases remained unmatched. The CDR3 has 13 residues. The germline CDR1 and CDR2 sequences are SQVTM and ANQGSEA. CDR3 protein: CSATGTSRNEQFF. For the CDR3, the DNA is TGCAGCGCCACCGGGACTAGCAGGAATGAGCAGTTCTTC.

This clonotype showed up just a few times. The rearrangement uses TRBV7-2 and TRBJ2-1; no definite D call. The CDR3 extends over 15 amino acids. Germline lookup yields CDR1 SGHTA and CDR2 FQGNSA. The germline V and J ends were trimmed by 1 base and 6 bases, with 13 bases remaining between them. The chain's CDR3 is CASSLEYDIVNEQFF. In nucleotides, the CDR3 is TGTGCCAGCAGCTTAGAATATGACATTGTCAATGAGCAGTTCTTC.

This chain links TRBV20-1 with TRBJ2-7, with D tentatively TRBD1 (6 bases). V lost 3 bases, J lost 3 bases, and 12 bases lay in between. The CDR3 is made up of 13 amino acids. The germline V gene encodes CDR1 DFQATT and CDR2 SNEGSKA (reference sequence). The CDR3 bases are TGCAGTGCTAGTTTCGAGGGGGACTACGAGCAGTACTTC. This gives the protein CSASFEGDYEQYF.

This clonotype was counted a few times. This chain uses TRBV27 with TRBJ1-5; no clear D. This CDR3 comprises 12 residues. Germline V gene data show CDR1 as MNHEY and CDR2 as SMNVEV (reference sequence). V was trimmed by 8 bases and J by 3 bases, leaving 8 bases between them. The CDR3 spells CASAGFNQPQHF. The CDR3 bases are TGTGCCAGCGCGGGCTTCAATCAGCCCCAGCATTTT.

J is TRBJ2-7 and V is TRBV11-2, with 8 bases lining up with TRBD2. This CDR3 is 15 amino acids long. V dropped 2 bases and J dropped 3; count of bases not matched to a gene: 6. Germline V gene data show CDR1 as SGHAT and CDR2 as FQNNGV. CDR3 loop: CASSLSGGGNYEQYF. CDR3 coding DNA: TGTGCCAGCAGCTTATCCGGCGGGGGGAACTACGAGCAGTACTTC.

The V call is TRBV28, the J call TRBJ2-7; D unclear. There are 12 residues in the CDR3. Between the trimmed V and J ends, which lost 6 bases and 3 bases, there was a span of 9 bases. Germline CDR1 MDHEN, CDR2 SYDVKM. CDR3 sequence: CASSQLHYEQYF. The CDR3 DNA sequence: TGTGCCAGCAGCCAACTCCACTACGAGCAGTACTTC.

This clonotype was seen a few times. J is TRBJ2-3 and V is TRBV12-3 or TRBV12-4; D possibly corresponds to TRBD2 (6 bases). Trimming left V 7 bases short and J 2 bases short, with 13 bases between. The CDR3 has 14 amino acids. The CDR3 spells CASTRDSDTDTQYF. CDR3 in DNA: TGTGCCAGCACCCGGGACTCGGACACAGATACGCAGTATTTT.

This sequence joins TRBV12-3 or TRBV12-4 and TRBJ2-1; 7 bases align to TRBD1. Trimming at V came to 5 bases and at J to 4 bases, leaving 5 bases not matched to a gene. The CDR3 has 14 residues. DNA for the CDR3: TGTGCCAGCAGTCAGACAGGGAAATACAATGAGCAGTTCTTC. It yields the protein CASSQTGKYNEQFF.

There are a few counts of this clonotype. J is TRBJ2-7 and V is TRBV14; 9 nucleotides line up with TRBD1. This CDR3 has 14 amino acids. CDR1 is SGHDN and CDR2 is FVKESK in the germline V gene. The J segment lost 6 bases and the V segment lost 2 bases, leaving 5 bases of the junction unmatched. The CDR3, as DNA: TGTGCCAGCAGCCAAAGACAGGGGGAGGGCGAGCAGTACTTC. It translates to CASSQRQGEGEQYF.

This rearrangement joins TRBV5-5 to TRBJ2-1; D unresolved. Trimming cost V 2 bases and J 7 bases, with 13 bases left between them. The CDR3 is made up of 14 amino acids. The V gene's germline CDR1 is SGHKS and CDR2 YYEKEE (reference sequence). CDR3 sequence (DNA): TGTGCCAGCAGCTTTTGGGGATCCTCTAATGAGCAGTTCTTC. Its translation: CASSFWGSSNEQFF. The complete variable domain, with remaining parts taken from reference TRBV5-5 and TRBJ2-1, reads DAGVTQSPTHLIKTRGQQVTLRCSPISGHKSVSWYQQVLGQGPQFIFQYYEKEERGRGNFPDRFSARQFPNYSSELNVNALLLGDSALYLCASSFWGSSNEQFFGPGTRLTVL.

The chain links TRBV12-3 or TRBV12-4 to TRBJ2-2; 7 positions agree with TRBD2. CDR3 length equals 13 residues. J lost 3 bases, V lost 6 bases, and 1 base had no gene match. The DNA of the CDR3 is TGTGCCAGCAGACGGGAGGACACCGGGGAGCTGTTTTTT. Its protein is CASRREDTGELFF.

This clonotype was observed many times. CDR3 loop: CASSSIERLAKNIQYF. CDR3 nucleotides: TGTGCCAGCAGTTCGATAGAAAGACTAGCCAAAAACATTCAGTACTTC. The genes are TRBV12-3 or TRBV12-4 and TRBJ2-4, with D hard to call. V gave up 4 bases and J gave up 0 bases, with 13 bases separating them. The CDR3 consists of 16 residues.

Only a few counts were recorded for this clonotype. The CDR3 here is CASSPDSANYGYTF. Written as DNA, the CDR3 is TGTGCCAGCTCACCAGACAGCGCTAACTATGGCTACACCTTC. The chain couples TRBV18 to TRBJ1-2; perhaps TRBD1 as D (5 bases). The CDR3 is 14 amino acids. CDR1 is KGHSH and CDR2 is LQKENI in the germline V gene. Trimming pared 2 bases from V and 0 bases from J, leaving 7 bases between.

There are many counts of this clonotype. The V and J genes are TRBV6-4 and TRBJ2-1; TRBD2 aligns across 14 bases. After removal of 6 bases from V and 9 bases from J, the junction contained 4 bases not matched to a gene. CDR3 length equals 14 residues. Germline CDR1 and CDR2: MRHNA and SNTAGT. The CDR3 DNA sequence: TGTGCCAGCAGCCCGGGACTAGCGGGGGCTGAGCAGTTCTTC. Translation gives CASSPGLAGAEQFF.

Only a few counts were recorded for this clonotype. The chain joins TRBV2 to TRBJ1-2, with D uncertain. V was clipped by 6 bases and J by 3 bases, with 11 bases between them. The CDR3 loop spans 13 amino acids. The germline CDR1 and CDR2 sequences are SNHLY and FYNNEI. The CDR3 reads CASSLGRDYGYTF. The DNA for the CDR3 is TGTGCCAGCAGCCTAGGACGGGACTATGGCTACACCTTC. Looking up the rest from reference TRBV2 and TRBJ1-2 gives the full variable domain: EPEVTQTPSHQVTQMGQEVILRCVPISNHLYFYWYRQILGQKVEFLVSFYNNEISEKSEIFDDQFSVERPDGSNFTLKIRSTKLEDSAMYFCASSLGRDYGYTFGSGTRLTVV.

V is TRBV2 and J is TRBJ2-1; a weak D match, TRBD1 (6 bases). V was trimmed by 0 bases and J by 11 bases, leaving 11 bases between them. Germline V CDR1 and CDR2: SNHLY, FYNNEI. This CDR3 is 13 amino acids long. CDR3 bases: TGTGCCAGCAGTGAAGCAAGACAGGACCAGCAGTTCTTC. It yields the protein CASSEARQDQQFF.